The clone carrying this T cell receptor (beta chain) was detected only a few times. The antigen is undetermined. Other nucleotide sequences from this sample produce the same CDR3. These data are taken from a study of cytomegalovirus exposure and HLA in healthy donors. Overall study results and limits: Researchers catalogued roughly 170 TCR beta chains as cytomegalovirus-associated.

The assay was immunoSEQ multiplex PCR, and TCRdb's table has in-frame clones only and misses some. This table has 68,000 or so clones, roughly nine tenths appearing once. Trimming left V 4 bases short and J 1 base short, with 5 bases between. CDR1 is MDHEN, CDR2 SYDVKM, per germline. This CDR3 has 12 amino acids. The approximately 120-subject validation cohort, separate from the approximately 670-subject first cohort, included the donors. The rearrangement links TRBV28 to TRBJ2-7; D unclear. The clonotype comes from a man in his late teens or twenties in good health and CMV-seronegative. Sequencing used PBMCs. CDR3 in amino acids: CASSSGSYEQYF. The CDR3 DNA follows: TGTGCCAGCAGTTCAGGATCCTACGAGCAGTACTTC.